The 19 T cell receptor beta chains reported below all come from one sample, sequenced in a study of shared clonotypes between healthy human individuals. The method was immunoSEQ multiplex PCR; TCRdb's version includes in-frame clones alone and lacks a portion of them. The sample has over a million clones, under 80% seen once; the top ten hold approximately 1.5%. Material: memory CD4+ T cells sorted from blood. Indicated subset: CD45RA-negative fraction. These receptors originate from a young man in good health.

V gene TRBV4-3 combines with J gene TRBJ1-6; D is unclear. Deletions cut 2 bases from V and 8 bases from J, with 13 bases between. The CDR3 is 15 residues long. Germline V lookup: CDR1 LGHNA, CDR2 YSLEER. CDR3 amino acids: CASSQFAGKDSPLHF. CDR3 bases: TGCGCCAGCAGCCAATTCGCTGGGAAGGATTCACCCCTCCACTTT.

The chain combines TRBV6-5 with TRBJ1-1; D is ambiguous. Trimming stripped 2 bases from V and 1 base from J, with 8 bases between. Per the germline V gene, CDR1 is MNHEY and CDR2 is SVGAGI. The CDR3 covers 14 residues. The CDR3 DNA follows: TGTGCCAGCAGTTACGTAGCAGGGAACACTGAAGCTTTCTTT. It yields the protein CASSYVAGNTEAFF.

The V call is TRBV10-3, the J call TRBJ2-3, with D maybe TRBD2 (5 bases). Germline CDR1 is ENHRY and CDR2 is SYGVKD. There are 12 residues in the CDR3. V dropped 4 bases and J dropped 6 bases, with 8 bases sitting between them. This CDR3 reads CAISVGADTQYF. Written as DNA, the CDR3 is TGTGCCATCAGTGTGGGAGCGGATACGCAGTATTTT.

The chain recombines TRBV27 with TRBJ1-3; TRBD1 matches 10 bases. Germline V gene lookup returns CDR1 MNHEY and CDR2 SMNVEV (reference sequence). There are 16 residues in the CDR3. Losses at the gene ends were 3 bases for V and 2 bases for J; bases not matched to a gene: 4. In nucleotides, the CDR3 is TGTGCCAGCAGTTTCCAAGGACAGGGGGCTGGAAACACCATATATTTT. This gives the protein CASSFQGQGAGNTIYF.

With regard to this clone: The junction differs from germline at one of its ends, possibly a read error. The rearrangement links TRBV11-3 to TRBJ2-5; D is perhaps TRBD1 (5 bases). Per the germline V gene, CDR1 is SGHNT and CDR2 is YENEEA. The CDR3 is made up of 13 amino acids. The CDR3, as DNA: TGTGCCAGCAGCGTAGACGCCCAGGGAACCCAGTACTTC. Residues: CASSVDAQGTQYF.

Worth noting for this clone: This specimen includes other DNA sequences encoding the same CDR3. The chain has TRBV19 and TRBJ2-1; possibly TRBD2 for D (6 bases). Trimming cost V 3 bases and J 4 bases, with 10 bases left between them. Germline assignment: CDR1 LNHDA and CDR2 SQIVND (reference sequence). There are 14 residues in the CDR3. Here the CDR3 reads CASSIGSGYNEQFF. CDR3 coding DNA: TGTGCCAGTAGTATTGGTAGCGGTTACAATGAGCAGTTCTTC.

This clone has a single count. The chain couples TRBV28 to TRBJ2-7, with 8 bases that match TRBD1. Germline CDR1 is MDHEN and CDR2 is SYDVKM. The length of the CDR3 is 12 residues. Losses at the gene ends were 10 bases for V and 2 bases for J; bases not matched to a gene: 4. As DNA, the CDR3 is TGTGCCACCCGCAGGGGGCCCTACGAGCAGTACTTC. Protein: CATRRGPYEQYF.

The chain uses TRBV10-3 and TRBJ2-1; D gene unclear. The germline gives CDR1 ENHRY, CDR2 SYGVKD. The CDR3 has 12 amino acids. Deletions cut 5 bases from V and 8 bases from J, with 10 bases between. DNA of the CDR3: TGTGCCATCAGTCCGGTTGGGGATGAGCAGTTCTTC. This translates into CAISPVGDEQFF.

The chain couples TRBV10-3 to TRBJ2-3, with D possibly TRBD1 on 7 matching bases. Germline CDR1 and CDR2: ENHRY and SYGVKD. This CDR3 is built from 16 residues. V lost 4 bases and J 5 bases, leaving 19 bases between the germline ends. The CDR3: CAISAETGRRGDTQYF. The DNA of the CDR3 is TGTGCCATCAGTGCAGAGACAGGGAGGAGGGGAGATACGCAGTATTTT.

This clone was detected ten times or more. The chain joins TRBV9 to TRBJ2-7; 15 bases are shared with TRBD2. The germline gives CDR1 SGDLS, CDR2 YYNGEE. The CDR3 covers 17 residues. V shed 5 bases, J shed 6 bases, and the junction held 12 bases outside the gene matches. CDR3 coding DNA: TGTGCCAGCAGTACCGGACTAGCGGGAGGGCCGACCTCCGAGCAGTACTTC. This translates into CASSTGLAGGPTSEQYF.

The chain has TRBV7-2 and TRBJ2-7, with D possibly TRBD2 on 7 matching bases. CDR3 length: 14 residues. The V end lost 1 base, the J end lost 2 bases, and 9 bases lay between the germline ends. The V gene's germline CDR1 is SGHTA and CDR2 FQGNSA. The chain's CDR3 is CASSLVGGPYEQYF. CDR3 sequence (DNA): TGTGCCAGCAGCTTAGTCGGGGGGCCCTACGAGCAGTACTTC.

The chain employs TRBV7-9 and TRBJ1-1; possible D gene TRBD1, 5 bases. The CDR3 has 13 amino acids. Looked up from germline, CDR1 is SEHNR and CDR2 is FQNEAQ (reference sequence). Trimming took off 5 bases at V and 5 bases at J, with 12 bases between the two ends. DNA of the CDR3: TGTGCCAGCAGCCAGGCGGGGGAAACTGAAGCTTTCTTT. It yields the protein CASSQAGETEAFF.

V and J are TRBV5-8 and TRBJ2-3; D is unclear. V gave up 2 bases and J gave up 0 bases, with 4 bases separating them. The CDR3 consists of 13 residues. The germline V gene encodes CDR1 SGHTS and CDR2 YDEGEE. The CDR3 region has the DNA TGTGCCAGCAGCTTACTCAGCACAGATACGCAGTATTTT. Its protein product is CASSLLSTDTQYF.

The chain couples TRBV5-4 to TRBJ2-5; 10 bases map to TRBD2. The ends lost 0 bases at V and 2 bases at J; junction bases unmatched: 1. CDR1 is SGHNT and CDR2 is YYREEE in the germline V gene (reference sequence). The CDR3 is 15 residues long. Here the CDR3 reads CASSLAAGGQETQYF. Here the CDR3 DNA reads TGTGCCAGCAGCTTGGCAGCGGGGGGGCAAGAGACCCAGTACTTC.

This sequence joins TRBV14 and TRBJ2-2; 9 bases align to TRBD1. V lost 6 bases, J lost 1 base, and 3 bases stayed unmatched. Germline loops: CDR1 SGHDN, CDR2 FVKESK. This CDR3 spans 15 amino acids. CDR3 protein: CASSGGQGNTGELFF. In DNA form, the CDR3 reads TGTGCCAGCAGTGGGGGACAGGGGAACACCGGGGAGCTGTTTTTT.

In its sample, this clone was seen a few times. The chain has TRBV2 and TRBJ1-1, with D possibly matching TRBD1 (6 bases). This CDR3 is built from 12 residues. In germline, CDR1 is SNHLY, CDR2 FYNNEI. Trimming pared 5 bases from V and 7 bases from J, leaving 11 bases between. The CDR3 DNA follows: TGTGCCAGCAGTTCTACAGGGCGTGAAGCTTTCTTT. Its translation is CASSSTGREAFF. Drawing the rest from reference TRBV2 and TRBJ1-1, the complete variable domain is EPEVTQTPSHQVTQMGQEVILRCVPISNHLYFYWYRQILGQKVEFLVSFYNNEISEKSEIFDDQFSVERPDGSNFTLKIRSTKLEDSAMYFCASSSTGREAFFGQGTRLTVV.

This chain links TRBV6-1 with TRBJ1-1; the match to TRBD1 covers 8 bases. The J segment lost 11 bases and the V segment lost 2 bases, leaving 7 bases of the junction unmatched. CDR1 MNHNS and CDR2 SASEGT come from the germline V gene. The CDR3 consists of 13 residues. This CDR3 reads CASSETIDRGAFF. The CDR3 nucleotides read TGTGCCAGCAGTGAAACAATAGACAGGGGCGCTTTCTTT.

This sequence joins TRBV5-1 and TRBJ2-5; a weak D match, TRBD1 (6 bases). V lost 2 bases, J lost 5 bases, and 19 bases lay in between. CDR3 length: 16 residues. CDR1 is SGHRS, CDR2 YFSETQ, per germline. The CDR3 coding sequence is TGCGCCAGCAGCTTCCAGACAGGTTCCGTAGTCGAGACCCAGTACTTC. It is translated as CASSFQTGSVVETQYF.

The rearrangement joins TRBV11-3 to TRBJ2-7, with D perhaps assigned TRBD1 or TRBD2 (5 bases each). Germline values: CDR1 SGHNT, CDR2 YENEEA. The CDR3 length is 14 residues. V lost 5 bases, J lost 3 bases, and 14 bases lay in between. The DNA of the CDR3 is TGTGCCAGCAGCCCCAGGGACGGGCACTACGAGCAGTACTTC. Its translation is CASSPRDGHYEQYF.